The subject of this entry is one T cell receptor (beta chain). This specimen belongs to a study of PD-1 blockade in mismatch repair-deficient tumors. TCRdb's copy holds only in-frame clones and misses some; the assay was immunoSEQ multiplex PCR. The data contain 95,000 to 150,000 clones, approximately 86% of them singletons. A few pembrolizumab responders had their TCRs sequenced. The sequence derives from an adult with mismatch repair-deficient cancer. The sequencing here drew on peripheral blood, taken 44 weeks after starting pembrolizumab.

The CDR3 here is CASPGAKGANTEAFF. CDR3 DNA sequence: TGTGCCAGCCCGGGGGCGAAAGGGGCGAACACTGAAGCTTTCTTT. This chain connects TRBV2 to TRBJ1-1; perhaps TRBD1 as D (6 bases). This CDR3 spans 15 amino acids. V was cut by 8 bases and J by 1 base, with 17 bases left in between. Germline CDR1 and CDR2: SNHLY and FYNNEI.